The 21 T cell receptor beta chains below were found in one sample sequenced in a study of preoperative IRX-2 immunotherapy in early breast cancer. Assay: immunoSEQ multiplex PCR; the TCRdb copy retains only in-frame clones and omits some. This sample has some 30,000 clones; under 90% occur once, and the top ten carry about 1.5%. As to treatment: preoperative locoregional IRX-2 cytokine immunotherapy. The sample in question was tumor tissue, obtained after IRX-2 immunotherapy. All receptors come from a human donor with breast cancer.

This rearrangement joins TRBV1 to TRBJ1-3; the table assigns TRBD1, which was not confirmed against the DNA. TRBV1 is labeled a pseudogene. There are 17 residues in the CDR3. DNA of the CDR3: TGCGCCAGCAGCCAAGATGATGGGGCCCGCTCTGGAAACACCATATATTTT. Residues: CASSQDDGARSGNTIYF.

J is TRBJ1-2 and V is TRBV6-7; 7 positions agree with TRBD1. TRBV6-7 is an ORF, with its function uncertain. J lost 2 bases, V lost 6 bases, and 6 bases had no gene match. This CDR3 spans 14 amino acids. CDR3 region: CASSSDRRNYGYTF. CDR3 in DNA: TGTGCCAGCAGCTCGGACAGGCGAAACTATGGCTACACCTTC.

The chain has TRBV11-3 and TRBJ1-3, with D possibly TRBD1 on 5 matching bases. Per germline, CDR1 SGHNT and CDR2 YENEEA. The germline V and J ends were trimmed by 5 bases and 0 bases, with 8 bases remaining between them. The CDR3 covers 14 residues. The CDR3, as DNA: TGTGCCAGCAGCCCGACAGTCTCTGGAAACACCATATATTTT. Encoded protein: CASSPTVSGNTIYF.

Written as DNA, the CDR3 is TGCGCCAGCAGCCTTACTAGCAGCCTGGCAGATACGCAGTATTTT. It encodes CASSLTSSLADTQYF. The rearrangement joins TRBV5-1 to TRBJ2-3, with D possibly being TRBD2 (6 bases). Trimming pared 4 bases from V and 4 bases from J, leaving 16 bases between. There are 15 residues in the CDR3. The germline V gene encodes CDR1 SGHRS and CDR2 YFSETQ.

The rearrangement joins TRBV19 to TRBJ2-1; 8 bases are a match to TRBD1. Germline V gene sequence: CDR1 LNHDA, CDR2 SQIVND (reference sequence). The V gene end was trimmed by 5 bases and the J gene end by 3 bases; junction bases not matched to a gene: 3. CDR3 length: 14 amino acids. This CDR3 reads CASSLTGGYNEQFF. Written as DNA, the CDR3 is TGTGCCAGTAGTTTAACAGGGGGCTACAATGAGCAGTTCTTC.

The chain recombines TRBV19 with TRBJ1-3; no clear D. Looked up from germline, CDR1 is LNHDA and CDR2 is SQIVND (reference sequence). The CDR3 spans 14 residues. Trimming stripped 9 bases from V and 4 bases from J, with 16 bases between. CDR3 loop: CASRPARVGNTIYF. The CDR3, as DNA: TGTGCCAGCCGACCGGCAAGGGTCGGAAACACCATATATTTT.

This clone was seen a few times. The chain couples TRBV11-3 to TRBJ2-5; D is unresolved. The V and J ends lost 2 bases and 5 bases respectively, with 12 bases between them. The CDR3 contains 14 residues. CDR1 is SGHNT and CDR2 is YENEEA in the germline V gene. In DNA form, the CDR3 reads TGTGCCAGCAGCTTATTTCGTTATGGGGAGACCCAGTACTTC. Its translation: CASSLFRYGETQYF.

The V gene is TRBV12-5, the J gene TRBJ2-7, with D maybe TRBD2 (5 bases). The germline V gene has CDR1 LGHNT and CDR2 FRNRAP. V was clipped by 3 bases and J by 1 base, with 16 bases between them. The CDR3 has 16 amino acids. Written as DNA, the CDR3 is TGTGCTAGTGGTTTAGGTGCGGGCTCACCGTCCTACGAGCAGTACTTC. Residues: CASGLGAGSPSYEQYF.

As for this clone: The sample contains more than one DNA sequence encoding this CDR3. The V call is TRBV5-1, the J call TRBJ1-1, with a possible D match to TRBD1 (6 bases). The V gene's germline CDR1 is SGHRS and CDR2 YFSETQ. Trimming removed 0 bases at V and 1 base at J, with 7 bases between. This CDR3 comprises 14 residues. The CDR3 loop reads CASSLEGGNTEAFF. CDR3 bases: TGCGCCAGCAGCTTGGAGGGGGGGAACACTGAAGCTTTCTTT.

Here the CDR3 DNA reads TGTGCCAGCCACCGACAGGGGACAATTAGTACCGGGGAGCTGTTTTTT. The encoded protein is CASHRQGTISTGELFF. The gene calls are TRBV6-8 and TRBJ2-2; 8 bases map to TRBD1. This CDR3 is built from 16 residues. Germline CDR1 is MNHGY and CDR2 is SAAAGT. After removal of 8 bases from V and 5 bases from J, the junction contained 13 bases not matched to a gene.

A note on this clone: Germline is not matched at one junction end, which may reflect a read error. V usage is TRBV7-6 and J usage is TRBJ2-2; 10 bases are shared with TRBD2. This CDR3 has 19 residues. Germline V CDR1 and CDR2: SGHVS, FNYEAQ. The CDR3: CARSLGSLAGGFYTGELFF. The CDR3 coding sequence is TGTGCCAGAAGCTTGGGATCGTTAGCGGGGGGATTCTACACCGGGGAGCTGTTTTTT. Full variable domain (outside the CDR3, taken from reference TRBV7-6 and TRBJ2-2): GAGVSQSPRYKVTKRGQDVALRCDPISGHVSLYWYRQALGQGPEFLTYFNYEAQQDKSGLPNDRFSAERPEGSISTLTIQRTEQRDSAMYRCARSLGSLAGGFYTGELFFGEGSRLTVL.

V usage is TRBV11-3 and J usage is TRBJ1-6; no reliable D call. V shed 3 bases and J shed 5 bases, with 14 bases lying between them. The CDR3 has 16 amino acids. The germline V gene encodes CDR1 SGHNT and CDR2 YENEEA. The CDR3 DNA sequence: TGTGCCAGCAGCTTGTCCTCCGCCTTTAATAATTCACCCCTCCACTTT. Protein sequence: CASSLSSAFNNSPLHF.

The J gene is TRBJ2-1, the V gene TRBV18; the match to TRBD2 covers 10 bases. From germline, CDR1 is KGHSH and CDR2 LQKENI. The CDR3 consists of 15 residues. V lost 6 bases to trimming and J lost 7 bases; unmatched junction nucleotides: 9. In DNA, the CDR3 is TGTGCCAGCTCTCCTGCGGGGACTAGCGCAAATGAGCAGTTCTTC. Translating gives CASSPAGTSANEQFF. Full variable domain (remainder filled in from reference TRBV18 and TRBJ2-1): NAGVMQNPRHLVRRRGQEARLRCSPMKGHSHVYWYRQLPEEGLKFMVYLQKENIIDESGMPKERFSAEFPKEGPSILRIQQVVRGDSAAYFCASSPAGTSANEQFFGPGTRLTVL.

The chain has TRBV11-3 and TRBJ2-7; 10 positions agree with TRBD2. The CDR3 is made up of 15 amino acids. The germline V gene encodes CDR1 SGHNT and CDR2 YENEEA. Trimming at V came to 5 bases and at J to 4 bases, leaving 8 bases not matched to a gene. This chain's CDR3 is CASSVAPSGSYEQYF. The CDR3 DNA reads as TGTGCCAGCAGCGTCGCCCCTAGCGGGAGTTACGAGCAGTACTTC.

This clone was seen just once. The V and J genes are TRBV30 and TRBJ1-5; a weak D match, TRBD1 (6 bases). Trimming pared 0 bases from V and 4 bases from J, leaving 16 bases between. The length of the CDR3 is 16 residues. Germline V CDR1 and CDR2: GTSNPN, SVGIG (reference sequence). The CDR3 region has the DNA TGTGCCTGGAGTGTACGGGGGCAGGTCAATAATCAGCCCCAGCATTTT. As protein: CAWSVRGQVNNQPQHF. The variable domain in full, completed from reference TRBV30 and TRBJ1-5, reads SQTIHQWPATLVQPVGSPLSLECTVEGTSNPNLYWYRQAAGRGLQLLFYSVGIGQISSEVPQNLSASRPQDRQFILSSKKLLLSDSGFYLCAWSVRGQVNNQPQHFGDGTRLSIL.

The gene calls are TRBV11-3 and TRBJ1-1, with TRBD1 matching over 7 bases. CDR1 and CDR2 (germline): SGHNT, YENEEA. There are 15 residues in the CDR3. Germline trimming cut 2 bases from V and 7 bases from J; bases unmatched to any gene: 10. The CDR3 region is CASSLLNGQASEAFF. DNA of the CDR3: TGTGCCAGCAGCTTATTAAACGGACAGGCCAGTGAAGCTTTCTTT.

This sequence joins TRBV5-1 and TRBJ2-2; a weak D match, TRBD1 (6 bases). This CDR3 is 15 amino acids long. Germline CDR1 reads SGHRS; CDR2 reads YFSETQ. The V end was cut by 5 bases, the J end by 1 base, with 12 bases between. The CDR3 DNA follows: TGCGCCAGCAGTCCCCCGGGACAGAACACCGGGGAGCTGTTTTTT. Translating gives CASSPPGQNTGELFF. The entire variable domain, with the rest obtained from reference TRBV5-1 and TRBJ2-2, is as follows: KAGVTQTPRYLIKTRGQQVTLSCSPISGHRSVSWYQQTPGQGLQFLFEYFSETQRNKGNFPGRFSGRQFSNSRSEMNVSTLELGDSALYLCASSPPGQNTGELFFGEGSRLTVL.

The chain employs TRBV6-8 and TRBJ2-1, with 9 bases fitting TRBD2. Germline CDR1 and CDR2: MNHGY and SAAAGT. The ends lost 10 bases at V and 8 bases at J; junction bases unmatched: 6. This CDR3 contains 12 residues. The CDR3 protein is CAIRRTSDEQFF. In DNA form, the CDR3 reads TGTGCCATCAGGAGGACTAGCGATGAGCAGTTCTTC.

The CDR3 here is CASSSTDVFGPAEAFF. DNA for the CDR3: TGTGCCAGCAGTTCCACGGACGTGTTCGGGCCCGCTGAAGCTTTCTTT. This rearrangement joins TRBV6-8 to TRBJ1-1; D gene unclear. The germline gives CDR1 MNHGY, CDR2 SAAAGT. Trimming pared 4 bases from V and 6 bases from J, leaving 21 bases between. The CDR3 extends over 16 amino acids.

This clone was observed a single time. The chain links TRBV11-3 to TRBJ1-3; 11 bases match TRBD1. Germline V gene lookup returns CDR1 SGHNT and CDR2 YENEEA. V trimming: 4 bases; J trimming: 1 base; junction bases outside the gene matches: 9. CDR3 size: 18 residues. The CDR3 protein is CASSSRGQGVFSGNTIYF. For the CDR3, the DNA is TGTGCCAGCAGCTCCCGGGGACAGGGGGTGTTTTCTGGAAACACCATATATTTT. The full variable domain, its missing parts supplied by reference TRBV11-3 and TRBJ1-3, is EAGVVQSPRYKIIEKKQPVAFWCNPISGHNTLYWYLQNLGQGPELLIRYENEEAVDDSQLPKDRFSAERLKGVDSTLKIQPAELGDSAVYLCASSSRGQGVFSGNTIYFGEGSWLTVV.

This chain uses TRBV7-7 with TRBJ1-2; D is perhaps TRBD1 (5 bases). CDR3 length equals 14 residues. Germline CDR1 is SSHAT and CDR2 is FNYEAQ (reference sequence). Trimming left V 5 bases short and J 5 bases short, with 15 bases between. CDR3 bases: TGTGCCAGCAGCGACAGACGGACCAATTATGGCTACACCTTC. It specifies CASSDRRTNYGYTF. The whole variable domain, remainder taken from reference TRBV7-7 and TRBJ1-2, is GAGVSQSPRYKVTKRGQDVTLRCDPISSHATLYWYQQALGQGPEFLTYFNYEAQPDKSGLPSDRFSAERPEGSISTLTIQRTEQRDSAMYRCASSDRRTNYGYTFGSGTRLTVV.